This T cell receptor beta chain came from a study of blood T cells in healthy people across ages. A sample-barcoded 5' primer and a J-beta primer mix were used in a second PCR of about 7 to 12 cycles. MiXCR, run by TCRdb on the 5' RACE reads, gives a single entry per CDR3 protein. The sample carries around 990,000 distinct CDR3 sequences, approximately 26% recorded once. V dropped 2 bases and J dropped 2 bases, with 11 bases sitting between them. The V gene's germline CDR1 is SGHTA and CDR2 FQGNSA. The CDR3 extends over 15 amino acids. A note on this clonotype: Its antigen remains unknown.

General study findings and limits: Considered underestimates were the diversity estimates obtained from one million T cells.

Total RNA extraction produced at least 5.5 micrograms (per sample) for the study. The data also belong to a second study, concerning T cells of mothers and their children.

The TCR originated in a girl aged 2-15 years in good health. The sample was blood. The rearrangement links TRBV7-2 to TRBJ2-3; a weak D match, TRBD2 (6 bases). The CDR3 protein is CASSLSGLFTDTQYF. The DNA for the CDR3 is TGTGCCAGCAGCTTAAGTGGACTATTCACAGATACGCAGTATTTT. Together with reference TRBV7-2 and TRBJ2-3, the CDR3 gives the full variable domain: GAGVSQSPSNKVTEKGKDVELRCDPISGHTALYWYRQSLGQGLEFLIYFQGNSAPDKSGLPSDRFSAERTGGSVSTLTIQRTQQEDSAVYLCASSLSGLFTDTQYFGPGTRLTVL.